This TCR beta chain was sequenced during a study of OX40 agonist ivuxolimab in advanced cancers. About the study as a whole: Ivuxolimab was an agonistic, fully human IgG2 monoclonal antibody directed against OX40 (CD134), a costimulatory receptor. Intravenous ivuxolimab was administered to patients every 2 weeks at six dose levels: 0.01, 0.1, 0.3, 1.5, 3 and 10 mg/kg. Among the roughly 50 dose-escalation patients, about 20 had hepatocellular carcinoma, 15 or so melanoma, 9 renal cell carcinoma and 9 head and neck cancer. In the dose-escalation cohort, around four fifths of patients were male, and the mean age was 60 years with a range of about 20 to 80. Patients were allowed to have had prior anti-PD-1, anti-PD-L1 or anti-CTLA-4 therapy, and approximately 37% of the dose-escalation patients had been treated with checkpoint inhibitors. Partial responses were achieved by three dose-escalation patients, of whom one had hepatocellular carcinoma and two had cutaneous melanoma. The point of sequencing TCRbeta in the periphery was to test whether ivuxolimab changed TCR sequence diversity and drove clonal T-cell expansion. The monotherapy dose-escalation portion (N ≈ 56 patients) of the phase I ivuxolimab trial is reported in the paper. Study-wide conclusions, independent of this receptor: Partial responders in the 0.1-3.0 mg/kg groups had among the lowest normalized peripheral clonal expansion, especially among CD8+ T cells. At doses from 0.1 to 3.0 mg/kg, clonal expansion was seen in both CD4+ and CD8+ blood T cells between baseline and week 6. After ivuxolimab, more expanded clones were found on average in CD8+ T cells than in CD4+ T cells. The antigen specificity of the peripheral T cells that underwent clonal expansion was not determined. Low levels of normalized T-cell clonal expansion were also seen in some patients who did not respond.

Patients with a history of autoimmune disease or receiving systemic immunosuppression were excluded from the trial. Peripheral blood for TCR sequencing was collected from all dose cohorts at baseline, on cycle 4 day 1, and on cycle 7 day 1. Samples came from an open-label, multicenter, first-in-human phase I dose-escalation trial of ivuxolimab. Adults with locally advanced or metastatic melanoma, renal cell, hepatocellular, or head and neck squamous cell carcinoma were enrolled in the trial. Before TCR sequencing, CD4+ and CD8+ T cells were separately sorted from peripheral blood. Per the germline V gene (reference sequence), LNHDA is the CDR1 and SQIVND is the CDR2. Trimming at the junction amounts to 7 bases on V and 1 base on J, and the germline ends lie 17 bases apart. The CDR3, cysteine through phenylalanine, is 17 amino acids long. Only CDR3 DNA is held: 51 bases, read in frame from base 1.

Remarks on this clone: Its binding antigen is unknown. Per-base quality was not reported, and no clone a single base away is much larger than it.

To sequence the TCRbeta CDR3 region, genomic DNA was isolated from the sorted cells. The immunoSEQ Assay was used for sequencing of TCRbeta CDR3 regions. TCRdb took over this immuneACCESS table, retaining in-frame rearrangements with V and J assigned. Such tables are incomplete; in checked studies, under half of the missing clones stem from an unresolved V gene, and the remainder is unexplained. The sample table holds roughly 64,000 clones, of which over 65% were seen once. Of the sample, approximately 2% falls within the top ten clones. The receptor's source is an adult with an advanced solid tumor such as melanoma, head and neck, liver or kidney cancer. The rearrangement combines TRBV19 with TRBJ2-6, with the D call perhaps TRBD1 or TRBD2, as 5 bases match in each case. This specimen was CD4+ or CD8+ T cells sorted from blood, taken in a trial of the OX40 agonist ivuxolimab. In nucleotides, the sequence is TGTGCCAGTACCAGGGACCAAGGGGTATCTGGGGCCAACGTCCTGACTTTC. The encoded protein is CASTRDQGVSGANVLTF.